The 26 T cell receptor beta chains given below trace back to one sample, sequenced in a study of neurological immune-mediated disorders. TCRdb processed the 5' RACE reads anew with MiXCR; each CDR3 protein has one entry. The sample includes fewer than 85,000 distinct CDR3 sequences, around 4% seen only once; the top ten take 5.7%. Time point reported: longitudinal time-point 3. Material for sequencing was PBMCs. These receptors all stem from a woman aged 55-70 years with multiple sclerosis.

The rearrangement links TRBV28 to TRBJ2-2, with 9 bases matching TRBD1. Germline V gene lookup returns CDR1 MDHEN and CDR2 SYDVKM. The CDR3 contains 16 residues. V dropped 4 bases and J dropped 7; count of bases not matched to a gene: 10. This CDR3 is CASSSPRTGVNGELFF. The CDR3 DNA follows: TGTGCCAGCAGTTCACCCCGGACAGGGGTGAACGGGGAGCTGTTTTTT.

This clonotype was counted many times. This chain links TRBV4-2 with TRBJ1-4; D not resolved. This CDR3 region has 14 residues. Trimming took 4 bases from V and 0 from J, leaving 6 bases between them. Germline V gene data show CDR1 as LGHNA and CDR2 as YNFKEQ. As DNA, the CDR3 is TGTGCCAGCAGCCCTGCCGCAACTAATGAAAAACTGTTTTTT. It codes for CASSPAATNEKLFF.

This clonotype was picked up many times. The chain couples TRBV5-4 to TRBJ2-1; TRBD2 matches 8 bases. The CDR3 consists of 13 residues. With V trimmed by 5 bases and J by 9 bases, 7 bases remained unmatched. The germline V gene has CDR1 SGHNT and CDR2 YYREEE (reference sequence). CDR3 DNA: TGTGCCAGCAGTCCGCGGGGGGCGGTTGAGCAGTTCTTC. Translating it yields CASSPRGAVEQFF.

This clonotype was seen at least ten times. The chain couples TRBV12-3 or TRBV12-4 to TRBJ1-1; 7 bases are shared with TRBD1. The CDR3 has 13 amino acids. V lost 1 base, J lost 5 bases, and 1 base stayed unmatched. The CDR3 protein is CASSLGGQTEAFF. CDR3 in DNA: TGTGCCAGCAGTTTAGGGGGACAGACTGAAGCTTTCTTT.

This clonotype was counted many times. This chain uses TRBV20-1 with TRBJ2-7; D is unclear. Germline V CDR1 and CDR2: DFQATT, SNEGSKA (reference sequence). The V and J ends lost 3 bases and 2 bases respectively, with 8 bases between them. This CDR3 contains 12 residues. CDR3 sequence: CSASPSTYEQYF. CDR3 nucleotides: TGCAGTGCTAGTCCTAGTACCTACGAGCAGTACTTC.

Turning to this clonotype: The junction and the germline gene differ at one end; a read error may be behind it. V usage is TRBV7-6 and J usage is TRBJ2-3; D uncertain. CDR3 length: 13 residues. Germline CDR1 is SGHVS and CDR2 is FNYEAQ. This chain's CDR3 is CASSLNTVDTLYF. The DNA of the CDR3 is TGTGCCAGTAGCTTAAATACGGTAGATACGCTGTATTTT.

At least ten counts were recorded for this clonotype. V and J are TRBV4-2 and TRBJ1-1, with a possible D match to TRBD1 (6 bases). Trimming cost V 9 bases and J 4 bases, with 18 bases left between them. The V gene's germline CDR1 is LGHNA and CDR2 YNFKEQ. This CDR3 is built from 14 residues. CDR3 region: CASTRGGRGTEAFF. The CDR3 coding sequence is TGTGCCAGTACAAGGGGGGGCCGGGGCACTGAAGCTTTCTTT.

In its sample, this clonotype was seen many times. This sequence joins TRBV28 and TRBJ2-2; tentative D call: TRBD2 (5 bases). The CDR3 extends over 13 amino acids. The V and J ends lost 7 bases and 2 bases respectively, with 8 bases between them. Germline-derived CDR1 and CDR2 are MDHEN and SYDVKM. CDR3 DNA: TGTGCCAGCATTGAGGGTAACACCGGGGAGCTGTTTTTT. Translating it yields CASIEGNTGELFF.

This clonotype has a count of ten or more. The gene calls are TRBV9 and TRBJ1-5; D is perhaps TRBD1 (6 bases). V dropped 0 bases and J dropped 4 bases, with 8 bases sitting between them. The CDR3 is made up of 14 amino acids. Germline CDR1 reads SGDLS; CDR2 reads YYNGEE. The DNA of the CDR3 is TGTGCCAGCAGCGTAGGGGACACTAATCAGCCCCAGCATTTT. Translating it yields CASSVGDTNQPQHF.

At least ten counts were recorded for this clonotype. J is TRBJ2-1 and V is TRBV7-2; 10 bases line up with TRBD2. V shed 5 bases and J 3 bases; nucleotides not matched to a gene: 4. The CDR3 loop spans 15 amino acids. The germline CDR1 and CDR2 sequences are SGHTA and FQGNSA. The chain's CDR3 is CASSPRTSGYNEQFF. The CDR3 DNA sequence: TGTGCCAGCAGCCCCCGGACTAGCGGCTACAATGAGCAGTTCTTC.

This clonotype occurred many times. The rearrangement links TRBV12-3 or TRBV12-4 to TRBJ1-1; D gene uncertain. Trimming shortened V by 3 bases and J by 3 bases, and 11 bases separated the two germline ends. The CDR3 is made up of 14 amino acids. In DNA, the CDR3 is TGTGCCAGCAGTTTCGCCGGATGGGACACTGAAGCTTTCTTT. Residues: CASSFAGWDTEAFF.

In its sample, this clonotype was seen many times. The V and J genes are TRBV6-2 or TRBV6-3 and TRBJ2-1; D perhaps matches TRBD2 (6 bases). V dropped 7 bases and J dropped 2 bases, with 18 bases sitting between them. This CDR3 comprises 16 residues. Germline values: CDR1 MNHEY, CDR2 SVGEGT. CDR3 sequence reads: CASNWGWAGTYNEQFF. CDR3 in DNA: TGTGCCAGCAATTGGGGCTGGGCGGGGACCTACAATGAGCAGTTCTTC.

Many counts were recorded for this clonotype. At one end, the junction sequence differs from germline, possibly due to a read error. V gene TRBV20-1 combines with J gene TRBJ2-7; 11 positions agree with TRBD2. Germline values: CDR1 DFQATT, CDR2 SNEGSKA (reference sequence). CDR3 length: 12 residues. In DNA, the CDR3 is TGCAGTGCTTTACTAGCGGGGGAGCCACCCCACTTC. Protein: CSALLAGEPPHF.

This clonotype was observed many times. V is TRBV21-1 and J is TRBJ2-2; the table's TRBD1 call for D was not verified on the DNA. TRBV21-1 is marked as a pseudogene. This CDR3 is built from 14 residues. The CDR3 sequence is CASRDREGTGELFF. DNA of the CDR3: TGTGCCAGCAGGGACAGGGAGGGCACCGGGGAGCTGTTTTTT.

This clonotype has a count of ten or more. The J gene is TRBJ2-1, the V gene TRBV3-1; D is undetermined. CDR3 length: 12 residues. V dropped 1 base and J dropped 9 bases, with 7 bases sitting between them. Germline V gene data show CDR1 as LGHDT and CDR2 as YNNKEL (reference sequence). The CDR3 loop reads CASSQVASEQFF. The CDR3 nucleotides are TGTGCCAGCAGCCAAGTAGCTAGTGAGCAGTTCTTC.

The chain couples TRBV28 to TRBJ2-5; 7 nucleotides agree with TRBD2. The CDR3 runs 14 residues. Looked up from germline, CDR1 is MDHEN and CDR2 is SYDVKM. V shed 6 bases and J 5 bases; nucleotides not matched to a gene: 9. This CDR3 reads CASRGTIGRETQYF. In DNA, the CDR3 is TGTGCCAGCAGAGGGACTATCGGGCGGGAGACCCAGTACTTC.

This clonotype appeared many times. The chain uses TRBV5-1 and TRBJ2-5; TRBD2 is a possible D gene (5 bases). Looked up from germline, CDR1 is SGHRS and CDR2 is YFSETQ. The CDR3 loop spans 14 amino acids. The ends were cut back, 1 base at V and 3 bases at J, with 10 bases in the middle. The DNA for the CDR3 is TGCGCCAGCAGCTTGTCGCTAGCAGAAGAGACCCAGTACTTC. Translating gives CASSLSLAEETQYF.

This clonotype was seen ten or more times. V usage is TRBV5-1 and J usage is TRBJ2-1; 7 bases line up with TRBD1. CDR3 length: 16 amino acids. V shed 4 bases, J shed 0 bases, and the junction held 7 bases outside the gene matches. Germline assignment: CDR1 SGHRS and CDR2 YFSETQ. CDR3 in amino acids: CASSINTGVSYNEQFF. The CDR3 nucleotides are TGCGCCAGCAGCATTAACACAGGGGTCTCCTACAATGAGCAGTTCTTC. Variable domain in full (rest from reference TRBV5-1 and TRBJ2-1): KAGVTQTPRYLIKTRGQQVTLSCSPISGHRSVSWYQQTPGQGLQFLFEYFSETQRNKGNFPGRFSGRQFSNSRSEMNVSTLELGDSALYLCASSINTGVSYNEQFFGPGTRLTVL.

This clonotype occurred many times. The rearrangement joins TRBV9 to TRBJ2-3, with 8 bases identical to TRBD2. Germline-derived CDR1 and CDR2 are SGDLS and YYNGEE. This CDR3 spans 17 amino acids. With V trimmed by 0 bases and J by 2 bases, 8 bases remained unmatched. The CDR3 DNA reads TGTGCCAGCAGCGTAGAGTTAGCGGGGCGGTCCACAGATACGCAGTATTTT. Encoded protein: CASSVELAGRSTDTQYF.

This clonotype was detected ten times or more. The chain couples TRBV20-1 to TRBJ1-6; TRBD1 aligns across 8 bases. CDR1 and CDR2 (germline): DFQATT, SNEGSKA (reference sequence). This CDR3 comprises 14 residues. Trimming took 7 bases from V and 4 from J; bases not matched to a gene: 6. In DNA, the CDR3 is TGCAGTGGAAGGCAGGGGGCATATAATTCACCCCTCCACTTT. Translating it yields CSGRQGAYNSPLHF.

This clonotype was counted at least ten times. This sequence joins TRBV7-6 and TRBJ2-3; D gene unclear. Trimming took off 6 bases at V and 6 bases at J, with 10 bases between the two ends. The CDR3 has 12 amino acids. Per the germline V gene, CDR1 is SGHVS and CDR2 is FNYEAQ. In DNA, the CDR3 is TGTGCCAGCAGTTATTTGGCGGATACGCAGTATTTT. Encoded protein: CASSYLADTQYF.

This clonotype has a count of ten or more. The rearrangement joins TRBV20-1 to TRBJ2-4, with unresolved D. Germline V gene lookup returns CDR1 DFQATT and CDR2 SNEGSKA (reference sequence). V lost 6 bases and J lost 4, with 7 bases in between. CDR3 length: 11 amino acids. CDR3 loop: CSAIEKNIQYF. In DNA form, the CDR3 reads TGCAGTGCCATTGAGAAAAACATTCAGTACTTC.

In this sample, this clonotype turned up many times. The rearrangement uses TRBV5-6 and TRBJ1-5, with D possibly being TRBD1 (5 bases). The CDR3 is 17 residues long. CDR1 and CDR2 from the germline V gene are SGHDT and YYEEEE. V lost 0 bases to trimming and J lost 0 bases, with 13 bases between them. The CDR3 DNA reads as TGTGCCAGCAGCTTGGGAAAACGGGACTTTAGCAATCAGCCCCAGCATTTT. It yields the protein CASSLGKRDFSNQPQHF.

This clonotype was picked up many times. The J gene is TRBJ1-1, the V gene TRBV5-1, with 7 bases lining up with TRBD1. Germline V gives CDR1 SGHRS, CDR2 YFSETQ. The length of the CDR3 is 15 residues. Trimming cost V 4 bases and J 4 bases; bases outside gene matches: 10. Here the CDR3 reads CASSPRTGGGTEAFF. DNA of the CDR3: TGCGCCAGCAGCCCTCGGACAGGCGGGGGCACTGAAGCTTTCTTT.

This clonotype was observed many times. The CDR3 spells CASSLLPLGRNTGELFF. The CDR3 region has the DNA TGTGCCAGCAGCCTCCTACCCCTCGGGAGGAACACCGGGGAGCTGTTTTTT. J is TRBJ2-2 and V is TRBV11-2; tentatively, D is TRBD2 (6 bases). Germline values: CDR1 SGHAT, CDR2 FQNNGV. The ends were cut back, 5 bases at V and 1 base at J, with 17 bases in the middle. The CDR3 covers 17 residues.

This clonotype was counted at least ten times. This rearrangement joins TRBV5-1 to TRBJ1-2; no clear D. The germline V gene encodes CDR1 SGHRS and CDR2 YFSETQ. The CDR3 extends over 15 amino acids. Trimming removed 0 bases from V and 4 bases from J, with 13 bases in between. This CDR3 reads CASSLGSEPSYGYTF. CDR3 sequence (DNA): TGCGCCAGCAGCTTGGGGAGTGAACCGTCCTATGGCTACACCTTC.